This T cell receptor (beta chain) was identified in a study of technical replicates of blood from a handful of donors. Sequencing used immunoSEQ multiplex PCR; TCRdb keeps in-frame clones, though not all of them. The sample shows about 53,000 clones, around 84% of them seen only once. The V gene end was trimmed by 0 bases and the J gene end by 3 bases; junction bases not matched to a gene: 3. This CDR3 has 15 residues. The V gene's germline CDR1 is MNHEY and CDR2 SVGAGI. Sequenced input: PBMCs. The receptor was derived from a human donor in good health. Some clones in this sample may be carry-over from other donors' samples. The V and J genes are TRBV6-5 and TRBJ2-7; TRBD1 matches 9 bases. The CDR3 region has the DNA TGTGCCAGCAGTTACTCATGGACAGGGGACTACGAGCAGTACTTC. Protein: CASSYSWTGDYEQYF.